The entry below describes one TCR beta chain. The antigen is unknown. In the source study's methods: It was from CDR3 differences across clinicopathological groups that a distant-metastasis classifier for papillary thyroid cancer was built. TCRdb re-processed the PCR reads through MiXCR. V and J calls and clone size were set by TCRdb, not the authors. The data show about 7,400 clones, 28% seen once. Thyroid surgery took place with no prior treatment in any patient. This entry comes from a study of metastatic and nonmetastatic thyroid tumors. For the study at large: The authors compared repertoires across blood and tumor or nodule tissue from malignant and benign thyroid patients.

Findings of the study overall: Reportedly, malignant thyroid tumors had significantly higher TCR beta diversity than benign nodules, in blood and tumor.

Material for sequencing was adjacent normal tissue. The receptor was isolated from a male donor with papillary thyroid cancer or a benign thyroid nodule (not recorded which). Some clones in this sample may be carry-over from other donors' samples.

CDR3 in DNA: TGCGCCAGCAGCTTGGGGCTAGCGGGAGGGGTGGATGAGCAGTTCTTC. This encodes CASSLGLAGGVDEQFF. The chain combines TRBV5-1 with TRBJ2-1, with 12 bases that match TRBD2. V gave up 0 bases and J gave up 8 bases; unmatched junction bases: 6. The germline V gene has CDR1 SGHRS and CDR2 YFSETQ. This CDR3 is built from 16 residues.